One sample yielded the 28 T cell receptor beta chains listed below, sequenced in a study of chemoradiotherapy in HPV16-positive cancers. Sequencing used immunoSEQ multiplex PCR; TCRdb keeps in-frame clones, though not all of them. The sample comprises some 980 clones, less than 95% of which are singletons, and 4.4% rests with the top ten. Material: tumor tissue, obtained from a patient who underwent chemoradiotherapy. These TCRs come from a human donor with HPV-associated anogenital cancer.

The gene calls are TRBV5-5 and TRBJ1-2; 9 nucleotides agree with TRBD1. The trim removed 4 bases at V and 7 bases at J, leaving 5 bases unmatched. Germline CDR1 is SGHKS and CDR2 is YYEKEE (reference sequence). There are 13 residues in the CDR3. The CDR3 bases are TGTGCCAGCAGCATCACAGGGGGCAGTGGCTACACCTTC. It yields the protein CASSITGGSGYTF.

The J gene is TRBJ1-6, the V gene TRBV6-5; 8 nucleotides line up with TRBD1. Germline CDR1 reads MNHEY; CDR2 reads SVGAGI. The CDR3 consists of 15 residues. V gave up 5 bases and J gave up 8 bases; unmatched junction bases: 8. This CDR3 is CASSKRQGSYSPLHF. CDR3 coding DNA: TGTGCCAGCAGTAAGCGACAGGGGAGTTATTCACCCCTCCACTTT.

This chain links TRBV19 with TRBJ2-5, with TRBD2 identical over 11 bases. The trim removed 9 bases at V and 0 bases at J, leaving 6 bases unmatched. CDR1 and CDR2 (germline): LNHDA, SQIVND (reference sequence). The CDR3 has 15 residues. The CDR3 DNA reads TGTGCCAGCAGACTAGCGGGGCGGTACCAAGAGACCCAGTACTTC. It is translated as CASRLAGRYQETQYF.

V is TRBV5-1 and J is TRBJ2-1, with 15 bases fitting TRBD2. CDR1 is SGHRS and CDR2 is YFSETQ in the germline V gene. Trimming took 3 bases from V and 9 from J; bases not matched to a gene: 4. CDR3 length equals 15 residues. The CDR3 DNA reads as TGCGCCAGCAGCTGGACTAGCGGGGGGGCAGGTGAGCAGTTCTTC. This gives the protein CASSWTSGGAGEQFF.

This clone is a singleton in its sample. The V gene is TRBV13, the J gene TRBJ2-2; tentative D call: TRBD1 (5 bases). The V end lost 6 bases, the J end lost 5 bases, and 13 bases lay between the germline ends. Germline CDR1 is PRHDT and CDR2 is FYEKMQ (reference sequence). The CDR3 covers 14 residues. The CDR3 spells CASRKEGVTGELFF. The CDR3 DNA reads TGTGCCAGCAGGAAGGAAGGGGTGACCGGGGAGCTGTTTTTT.

This sequence joins TRBV11-3 and TRBJ2-7; weak D call: TRBD2 (5 bases). The germline V gene encodes CDR1 SGHNT and CDR2 YENEEA. V shed 3 bases and J shed 4 bases, with 25 bases lying between them. CDR3 length: 18 amino acids. The CDR3 DNA is TGTGCCAGCAGCTTGGACCTATCCCCCTGGCTAAGGAGGTACGAGCAGTACTTC. It codes for CASSLDLSPWLRRYEQYF.

The rearrangement links TRBV7-3 to TRBJ2-1; no clear D gene. The CDR3 extends over 13 amino acids. Trimming pared 2 bases from V and 0 bases from J, leaving 2 bases between. Germline lookup yields CDR1 SGHTA and CDR2 FQGTGA. The CDR3 reads CASSLGSYNEQFF. Written as DNA, the CDR3 is TGTGCCAGCAGCTTAGGCTCCTACAATGAGCAGTTCTTC. The whole variable domain, filled in from reference TRBV7-3 and TRBJ2-1, reads GAGVSQTPSNKVTEKGKYVELRCDPISGHTALYWYRQSLGQGPEFLIYFQGTGAADDSGLPNDRFFAVRPEGSVSTLKIQRTERGDSAVYLCASSLGSYNEQFFGPGTRLTVL.

The rearrangement links TRBV5-1 to TRBJ1-6, with 7 bases matching TRBD1. The CDR3 has 14 residues. The germline V gene encodes CDR1 SGHRS and CDR2 YFSETQ. The V segment lost 3 bases and the J segment 8 bases; nucleotides outside the gene matches: 5. In DNA form, the CDR3 reads TGCGCCAGCAGCTGGGGGACAGTTGATTCACCCCTCCACTTT. It encodes CASSWGTVDSPLHF.

This chain's CDR3 is CASSSGATYGYTF. As DNA, the CDR3 is TGTGCCAGCAGTTCCGGGGCAACCTATGGCTACACCTTC. J is TRBJ1-2 and V is TRBV6-5, with D possibly matching TRBD1 (5 bases). The CDR3 has 13 residues. Trimming pared 4 bases from V and 4 bases from J, leaving 10 bases between. Germline loops: CDR1 MNHEY, CDR2 SVGAGI.

This chain connects TRBV19 to TRBJ1-4; 8 bases line up with TRBD1. Germline V gene data show CDR1 as LNHDA and CDR2 as SQIVND (reference sequence). The CDR3 has 15 residues. The V segment lost 3 bases and the J segment 7 bases; nucleotides outside the gene matches: 7. The chain's CDR3 is CASSMWTGRREKLFF. CDR3 sequence (DNA): TGTGCCAGTAGTATGTGGACAGGGAGGCGTGAAAAACTGTTTTTT.

The rearrangement joins TRBV9 to TRBJ1-2, with no clear D. The CDR3 length is 16 residues. Trimming pared 0 bases from V and 8 bases from J, leaving 20 bases between. Germline CDR1 and CDR2: SGDLS and YYNGEE. CDR3 sequence (DNA): TGTGCCAGCAGCGTAGGGAGCGGTCGCGGTGTCGGAGGCTACACCTTC. Protein product: CASSVGSGRGVGGYTF.

The chain employs TRBV6-5 and TRBJ2-4, with D possibly matching TRBD2 (5 bases). The length of the CDR3 is 16 residues. Germline CDR1 and CDR2: MNHEY and SVGAGI. V shed 4 bases and J shed 1 base, with 14 bases lying between them. CDR3 residues: CASSSLLERAKNIQYF. CDR3 nucleotide sequence: TGTGCCAGCAGTTCCTTACTCGAGCGGGCCAAAAACATTCAGTACTTC.

The chain is built from TRBV7-9 and TRBJ1-4, with 9 nucleotides matching TRBD1. Germline assignment: CDR1 SEHNR and CDR2 FQNEAQ (reference sequence). The trim removed 7 bases at V and 4 bases at J, leaving 4 bases unmatched. The CDR3 has 14 residues. The CDR3 nucleotides read TGTGCCAGCACCCCGGGACAGGGTAATGAAAAACTGTTTTTT. Translating it yields CASTPGQGNEKLFF.

The chain links TRBV28 to TRBJ1-2, with D tentatively TRBD1 (6 bases). The germline CDR1 and CDR2 sequences are MDHEN and SYDVKM. V dropped 7 bases and J dropped 4 bases, with 16 bases sitting between them. The CDR3 contains 14 residues. The CDR3 bases are TGTGCCAGCAAACGCGGACAGCTCAGCTATGGCTACACCTTC. It is translated as CASKRGQLSYGYTF.

The chain has TRBV21-1 and TRBJ1-1. TRBV21-1 is shown as a pseudogene. The CDR3 consists of 15 residues. The DNA of the CDR3 is TGTGCCAGCCCCGGCGGGGGAGGGACGTACACTGAAGCTTTCTTT. Amino acid sequence: CASPGGGGTYTEAFF.

The rearrangement uses TRBV5-4 and TRBJ2-6; the D gene is possibly TRBD1 (5 bases). Trimming left V 0 bases short and J 3 bases short, with 13 bases between. The CDR3 covers 17 residues. Germline-derived CDR1 and CDR2 are SGHNT and YYREEE (reference sequence). The CDR3 nucleotides read TGTGCCAGCAGCTTGGCGCCCCCAGGGTTTGGGGCCAACGTCCTGACTTTC. It specifies CASSLAPPGFGANVLTF. Full variable domain (outside the CDR3, taken from reference TRBV5-4 and TRBJ2-6): ETGVTQSPTHLIKTRGQQVTLRCSSQSGHNTVSWYQQALGQGPQFIFQYYREEENGRGNFPPRFSGLQFPNYSSELNVNALELDDSALYLCASSLAPPGFGANVLTFGAGSRLTVL.

The chain couples TRBV18 to TRBJ2-6; D possibly corresponds to TRBD2 (6 bases). Germline V gives CDR1 KGHSH, CDR2 LQKENI. This CDR3 comprises 14 residues. V was clipped by 6 bases and J by 4 bases, with 10 bases between them. The CDR3 nucleotides read TGTGCCAGCTCCCCTAGCGCCGGGGCCAACGTCCTGACTTTC. Translation gives CASSPSAGANVLTF.

The V gene is TRBV25-1, the J gene TRBJ1-2; D is undetermined. Germline assignment: CDR1 MGHDK and CDR2 SYGVNS. This CDR3 has 14 amino acids. Trimming cost V 0 bases and J 4 bases, with 9 bases left between them. The CDR3 DNA sequence: TGTGCCAGCAGTGAATATCAGGCACGCTATGGCTACACCTTC. Protein product: CASSEYQARYGYTF.

The chain employs TRBV15 and TRBJ2-6; D gene unclear. V lost 0 bases, J lost 0 bases, and 12 bases lay in between. The CDR3 sequence is 18 residues long. Germline CDR1 LNHNV, CDR2 YYDKDF (reference sequence). The CDR3 sequence is CATSRDRSAYSGANVLTF. The CDR3 region has the DNA TGTGCCACCAGCAGAGATCGTTCTGCCTACTCTGGGGCCAACGTCCTGACTTTC. The full variable domain, its missing parts supplied by reference TRBV15 and TRBJ2-6, is DAMVIQNPRYQVTQFGKPVTLSCSQTLNHNVMYWYQQKSSQAPKLLFHYYDKDFNNEADTPDNFQSRRPNTSFCFLDIRSPGLGDTAMYLCATSRDRSAYSGANVLTFGAGSRLTVL.

The chain is built from TRBV11-3 and TRBJ2-2; D gene uncertain. The CDR3 loop spans 13 amino acids. Trimming removed 6 bases from V and 3 bases from J, with 8 bases in between. Germline V gene data show CDR1 as SGHNT and CDR2 as YENEEA. CDR3 sequence: CASRQSDTGELFF. DNA for the CDR3: TGTGCCAGCAGGCAGTCGGACACCGGGGAGCTGTTTTTT.

The gene calls are TRBV25-1 and TRBJ2-2; D is unclear. Trimming pared 5 bases from V and 3 bases from J, leaving 10 bases between. Germline assignment: CDR1 MGHDK and CDR2 SYGVNS. CDR3 length: 14 amino acids. The CDR3 DNA follows: TGTGCCAGCAGTAGCCCGACGGACACCGGGGAGCTGTTTTTT. It translates to CASSSPTDTGELFF.

The chain has TRBV6-5 and TRBJ1-6; no reliable D call. Trimming removed 6 bases at V and 6 bases at J, with 6 bases between. This CDR3 comprises 12 residues. CDR1 MNHEY and CDR2 SVGAGI come from the germline V gene. The CDR3 spells CASSYSNSPLHF. In DNA form, the CDR3 reads TGTGCCAGCAGCTACAGTAATTCACCCCTCCACTTT.

This chain connects TRBV28 to TRBJ1-2; D is undetermined. V dropped 5 bases and J dropped 5 bases, with 12 bases sitting between them. The CDR3 is made up of 13 amino acids. Germline V gives CDR1 MDHEN, CDR2 SYDVKM. The CDR3 DNA is TGTGCCAGCAGTCCACGGGCCGGGTATGGCTACACCTTC. Translated, it gives CASSPRAGYGYTF.

This rearrangement joins TRBV6-1 to TRBJ1-4; 9 nucleotides align to TRBD1. The germline V gene encodes CDR1 MNHNS and CDR2 SASEGT. Germline trimming cut 6 bases from V and 8 bases from J; bases unmatched to any gene: 7. The CDR3 has 14 residues. The CDR3, as DNA: TGTGCCAGCAGCCTGGACAGGGGTTGGGAAAAACTGTTTTTT. Protein: CASSLDRGWEKLFF.

The chain combines TRBV7-2 with TRBJ2-2; 12 nucleotides match TRBD2. This CDR3 comprises 18 residues. The V gene's germline CDR1 is SGHTA and CDR2 FQGNSA. The junction had 14 bases not matched to a gene; V was cut back by 5 bases and J by 7 bases. The CDR3 bases are TGTGCCAGCAGCATAAACCAACTAGCGGGGGGAGGCGGCGGGGAGCTGTTTTTT. Protein: CASSINQLAGGGGGELFF. Full variable domain (rest looked up from reference TRBV7-2 and TRBJ2-2): GAGVSQSPSNKVTEKGKDVELRCDPISGHTALYWYRQSLGQGLEFLIYFQGNSAPDKSGLPSDRFSAERTGGSVSTLTIQRTQQEDSAVYLCASSINQLAGGGGGELFFGEGSRLTVL.

This sequence joins TRBV18 and TRBJ1-1; 7 bases line up with TRBD1. This CDR3 has 17 residues. The V gene end was trimmed by 2 bases and the J gene end by 1 base; junction bases not matched to a gene: 10. Germline loops: CDR1 KGHSH, CDR2 LQKENI. The CDR3 sequence is CASSPKGKGARNTEAFF. Written as DNA, the CDR3 is TGTGCCAGCTCACCAAAGGGTAAGGGGGCGCGGAACACTGAAGCTTTCTTT.

This rearrangement joins TRBV5-4 to TRBJ1-1; the match to TRBD1 covers 8 bases. In germline, CDR1 is SGHNT, CDR2 YYREEE (reference sequence). CDR3 length: 15 residues. V trimming: 4 bases; J trimming: 1 base; junction bases outside the gene matches: 6. The CDR3 nucleotides are TGTGCCAGCAGCACTTGGACAGGGAGGAACACTGAAGCTTTCTTT. Translation: CASSTWTGRNTEAFF.

This chain links TRBV5-6 with TRBJ1-2, with 9 bases fitting TRBD1. CDR1 and CDR2 from the germline V gene are SGHDT and YYEEEE. The CDR3 is 14 amino acids. V shed 4 bases, J shed 6 bases, and the junction held 7 bases outside the gene matches. The CDR3 nucleotides read TGTGCCAGCAGCCGCGAAACAGGGGGCGATGGCTACACCTTC. Encoded protein: CASSRETGGDGYTF.